The TCR beta chain under discussion was sequenced for a study of blood T cell repertoires in COVID-19. Study-wide context: Whether acute or convalescent, the COVID-19 samples came from the United States, Italy and Spain.

Trimming took 3 bases from V and 7 from J; bases not matched to a gene: 5. This CDR3 has 14 residues. Germline V gene data show CDR1 as SGHVS and CDR2 as FQNEAQ. In the authors' methods: Reference gene primers were amplified, and this amplification served to estimate nucleated cell counts. Profiled with immunoSEQ multiplex PCR; TCRdb holds only in-frame clones, not every one. The V and J calls and clone size come from that table; D and trimming were worked out from the DNA. This table holds some 100,000 clones, 88% found once. The sequence was collected from a man aged 45-65 years with COVID-19, enrolled during active disease. The specimen was peripheral blood. The J gene is TRBJ2-2, the V gene TRBV7-8, with 7 positions matching TRBD1. CDR3 residues: CASSFGQASGELFF. CDR3 DNA sequence: TGTGCCAGCAGCTTCGGACAGGCCAGCGGGGAGCTGTTTTTT.